The 32 T cell receptor beta chains listed next were all sequenced from one sample in a study of identical twins. TCRdb fed the 5' RACE reads into MiXCR, producing one record per CDR3 protein. The table has 400,000 to 600,000 distinct CDR3 sequences, about 22% seen once; the top ten hold 0.48%. The same sample was also used in a study of yellow fever vaccine responses in identical twins.

The material sequenced was CD4+ T cells sorted from blood. These receptors were taken from a woman aged 18-30 years in good health.

The gene calls are TRBV20-1 and TRBJ2-2; maybe TRBD2 (6 bases). The CDR3 spans 14 residues. The ends were cut back, 5 bases at V and 1 base at J, with 11 bases in the middle. The germline V gene has CDR1 DFQATT and CDR2 SNEGSKA (reference sequence). This chain's CDR3 is CSALVGGNTGELFF. In nucleotides, the CDR3 is TGCAGTGCTCTTGTGGGGGGGAACACCGGGGAGCTGTTTTTT.

The sample holds a few counts of this clonotype. The V and J genes are TRBV6-6 and TRBJ1-5, with D perhaps TRBD1 (5 bases). Germline-derived CDR1 and CDR2 are MNHNY and SVGAGI (reference sequence). CDR3 size: 13 residues. Trimming pared 10 bases from V and 4 bases from J, leaving 14 bases between. The CDR3 here is CATRGEQNQPQHF. CDR3 DNA sequence: TGTGCCACTCGAGGGGAGCAGAATCAGCCCCAGCATTTT.

The chain has TRBV4-1 and TRBJ1-5; D gene ambiguous. V was clipped by 4 bases and J by 0 bases, with 22 bases between them. This CDR3 contains 19 residues. The germline V gene has CDR1 MGHRA and CDR2 YSYEKL. The CDR3 sequence: CASSPGPRASGYSNQPQHF. CDR3 DNA sequence: TGCGCCAGCAGCCCAGGACCCCGGGCGAGTGGGTATAGCAATCAGCCCCAGCATTTT.

The chain has TRBV6-5 and TRBJ1-1, with 7 positions matching TRBD1. Germline CDR1 reads MNHEY; CDR2 reads SVGAGI. The junction had 9 bases not matched to a gene; V was cut back by 2 bases and J by 3 bases. There are 16 residues in the CDR3. The CDR3, as DNA: TGTGCCAGCAGTTACATTGGCGCAGGGGGGTACACTGAAGCTTTCTTT. As protein: CASSYIGAGGYTEAFF.

This clonotype was detected a few times. V and J are TRBV3-1 and TRBJ2-1; D is unclear. The CDR3 extends over 15 amino acids. Trimming removed 3 bases from V and 9 bases from J, with 18 bases in between. Looked up from germline, CDR1 is LGHDT and CDR2 is YNNKEL (reference sequence). The CDR3 reads CASSHQDLFLGEQFF. In DNA, the CDR3 is TGTGCCAGCAGCCATCAAGATCTTTTCCTAGGTGAGCAGTTCTTC.

The rearrangement joins TRBV3-1 to TRBJ2-3, with D uncertain. The CDR3 has 15 residues. Trimming shortened V by 0 bases and J by 3 bases, and 10 bases separated the two germline ends. Germline assignment: CDR1 LGHDT and CDR2 YNNKEL (reference sequence). The CDR3 DNA reads TGTGCCAGCAGCCAAGAGGGTAGGGTTACAGATACGCAGTATTTT. As protein: CASSQEGRVTDTQYF.

The V gene is TRBV10-3, the J gene TRBJ2-7; no definite D call. The CDR3 runs to 12 residues. Germline CDR1 is ENHRY and CDR2 is SYGVKD. V lost 2 bases and J 4 bases, leaving 6 bases between the germline ends. The CDR3 nucleotides are TGTGCCATCAGTGAGGCCATTTACGAGCAGTACTTC. Translated: CAISEAIYEQYF.

This clonotype was seen a handful of times. The genes are TRBV5-5 and TRBJ1-2; D ambiguous. The ends were cut back, 3 bases at V and 7 bases at J, with 10 bases in the middle. The CDR3 is 12 amino acids. CDR1 is SGHKS and CDR2 is YYEKEE in the germline V gene (reference sequence). The CDR3 bases are TGTGCCAGCAGCTCCTCAGGACTTGGCTACACCTTC. Translated, it gives CASSSSGLGYTF.

The chain links TRBV28 to TRBJ2-4, with D hard to call. The germline V gene encodes CDR1 MDHEN and CDR2 SYDVKM. The ends were cut back, 6 bases at V and 1 base at J, with 13 bases in the middle. The CDR3 runs to 15 residues. CDR3 DNA: TGTGCCAGCAGCTTTAGTCCTCAGGCCAAAAACATTCAGTACTTC. This encodes CASSFSPQAKNIQYF.

This sequence joins TRBV7-2 and TRBJ2-1; 9 bases are a match to TRBD1. The V gene end was trimmed by 6 bases and the J gene end by 1 base; junction bases not matched to a gene: 7. The length of the CDR3 is 16 residues. CDR1 is SGHTA, CDR2 FQGNSA, per germline. The CDR3 reads CASSPTGGTSYNEQFF. The CDR3 DNA reads as TGTGCCAGCAGTCCCACAGGGGGCACTTCCTACAATGAGCAGTTCTTC. Combining the CDR3 with reference TRBV7-2 and TRBJ2-1 gives the whole variable domain GAGVSQSPSNKVTEKGKDVELRCDPISGHTALYWYRQSLGQGLEFLIYFQGNSAPDKSGLPSDRFSAERTGGSVSTLTIQRTQQEDSAVYLCASSPTGGTSYNEQFFGPGTRLTVL.

In its sample, this clonotype was seen many times. J is TRBJ2-5 and V is TRBV20-1; 9 bases line up with TRBD2. The CDR3 spans 15 residues. Germline CDR1 reads DFQATT; CDR2 reads SNEGSKA (reference sequence). After removal of 1 base from V and 2 bases from J, the junction contained 5 bases not matched to a gene. DNA for the CDR3: TGCAGTGCTAGAGGACTAGCGGAAAATCAAGAGACCCAGTACTTC. Residues: CSARGLAENQETQYF.

V gene TRBV7-2 combines with J gene TRBJ2-1; 7 nucleotides line up with TRBD1. CDR3 length: 15 residues. The junction had 5 bases not matched to a gene; V was cut back by 3 bases and J by 3 bases. The V gene's germline CDR1 is SGHTA and CDR2 FQGNSA. The CDR3 sequence is CASSFETGYYNEQFF. The DNA for the CDR3 is TGTGCCAGCAGCTTTGAGACAGGGTACTACAATGAGCAGTTCTTC.

This rearrangement joins TRBV7-2 to TRBJ2-1; 13 bases match TRBD2. The CDR3 length is 17 residues. J was trimmed by 4 bases and V by 5 bases; bases with no gene match: 8. Germline loops: CDR1 SGHTA, CDR2 FQGNSA. The CDR3 region has the DNA TGTGCCAGCAGCCTCCGGACTAGCGGGGGCCCATACAATGAGCAGTTCTTC. Its protein is CASSLRTSGGPYNEQFF.

There are a few counts of this clonotype. The chain uses TRBV2 and TRBJ2-2; unclear D gene. Germline V CDR1 and CDR2: SNHLY, FYNNEI. The CDR3 sequence is 14 residues long. V lost 3 bases to trimming and J lost 6 bases, with 11 bases between them. CDR3 nucleotide sequence: TGTGCCAGCAGTGAGGGGATAGTAGCCGGGGAGCTGTTTTTT. It specifies CASSEGIVAGELFF.

The chain has TRBV13 and TRBJ2-1, with TRBD2 matching 11 bases. The junction had 9 bases not matched to a gene; V was cut back by 4 bases and J by 7 bases. The germline CDR1 and CDR2 sequences are PRHDT and FYEKMQ (reference sequence). This CDR3 contains 16 residues. The CDR3 is CASSWSGTSGLNEQFF. CDR3 in DNA: TGTGCCAGCAGCTGGTCTGGGACTAGCGGACTAAATGAGCAGTTCTTC.

This clonotype was counted only a few times. The gene calls are TRBV5-6 and TRBJ1-2; TRBD1 aligns across 7 bases. The germline V gene has CDR1 SGHDT and CDR2 YYEEEE. This CDR3 has 14 amino acids. J lost 7 bases, V lost 6 bases, and 12 bases had no gene match. The CDR3 DNA sequence: TGTGCCAGCATCCAGTGGCAAGGGGGCCCTGGCTACACCTTC. Protein sequence: CASIQWQGGPGYTF.

This clonotype has only a few counts. The rearrangement joins TRBV3-1 to TRBJ2-3; no clear D. The V end was cut by 0 bases, the J end by 4 bases, with 17 bases between. Germline V gene sequence: CDR1 LGHDT, CDR2 YNNKEL (reference sequence). The CDR3 sequence is 17 residues long. The CDR3 DNA follows: TGTGCCAGCAGCCAAGATCCTCAGGCGGTGATCGCAGATACGCAGTATTTT. Protein sequence: CASSQDPQAVIADTQYF.

The chain is built from TRBV20-1 and TRBJ2-2; D is ambiguous. The CDR3 runs 13 residues. Trimming took 2 bases from V and 6 from J, leaving 10 bases between them. The V gene's germline CDR1 is DFQATT and CDR2 SNEGSKA (reference sequence). The CDR3 loop is CSARLEFAGELFF. The DNA of the CDR3 is TGCAGTGCTAGACTGGAGTTTGCCGGGGAGCTGTTTTTT.

The sample holds a few counts of this clonotype. This chain uses TRBV28 with TRBJ2-2; 10 positions agree with TRBD2. Trimming cost V 5 bases and J 7 bases; bases outside gene matches: 10. Per germline, CDR1 MDHEN and CDR2 SYDVKM. CDR3 size: 16 residues. CDR3 DNA: TGTGCCAGCAGTCTAGCGGGAGAGGGGAGGATCGGGGAGCTGTTTTTT. Encoded protein: CASSLAGEGRIGELFF.

This clonotype appeared a few times. The chain links TRBV11-2 to TRBJ2-3, with 8 bases identical to TRBD2. The ends lost 3 bases at V and 1 base at J; junction bases unmatched: 6. Germline CDR1 and CDR2: SGHAT and FQNNGV. This CDR3 region has 16 residues. As DNA, the CDR3 is TGTGCCAGCAGCTTGAGTCAAGCGGGGGGCACAGATACGCAGTATTTT. As protein: CASSLSQAGGTDTQYF.

The chain joins TRBV24-1 to TRBJ1-2, with D maybe TRBD1 (5 bases). V dropped 3 bases and J dropped 2 bases, with 12 bases sitting between them. The CDR3 has 15 amino acids. Per the germline V gene, CDR1 is KGHDR and CDR2 is SFDVKD. The CDR3 DNA reads TGTGCCACCAGTGATCGGCAGGGCCCGAACTATGGCTACACCTTC. It specifies CATSDRQGPNYGYTF.

This clonotype occurred a few times. This chain links TRBV12-3 or TRBV12-4 with TRBJ2-7, with TRBD2 as a possible D gene (6 bases). Trimming cost V 9 bases and J 2 bases, with 17 bases left between them. The CDR3 length is 14 residues. The CDR3 bases are TGTGCCAGTCAAAGGGGAGGTCCGCCCTACGAGCAGTACTTC. Translating gives CASQRGGPPYEQYF.

V is TRBV12-3 or TRBV12-4 and J is TRBJ2-3; D remains unclear. This CDR3 spans 14 amino acids. V gave up 3 bases and J gave up 4 bases, with 11 bases separating them. CDR3 amino acids: CASSFFRTADTQYF. CDR3 DNA sequence: TGTGCCAGCAGTTTTTTCCGAACAGCAGATACGCAGTATTTT.

The chain links TRBV5-6 to TRBJ2-7; D is undetermined. CDR3 size: 13 residues. Trimming removed 3 bases from V and 2 bases from J, with 9 bases in between. Germline V CDR1 and CDR2: SGHDT, YYEEEE. CDR3 amino acids: CASSSIVTYEQYF. In DNA form, the CDR3 reads TGTGCCAGCAGCTCTATTGTAACCTACGAGCAGTACTTC.

The V gene is TRBV12-3 or TRBV12-4, the J gene TRBJ2-7; TRBD1 matches at 7 bases. This CDR3 contains 15 residues. V gave up 2 bases and J gave up 1 base; unmatched junction bases: 5. The CDR3 sequence: CASSLMAGGSYEQYF. For the CDR3, the DNA is TGTGCCAGCAGTTTAATGGCAGGGGGTTCCTACGAGCAGTACTTC.

There are a few counts of this clonotype. V gene TRBV29-1 combines with J gene TRBJ2-7; 9 bases agree with TRBD2. V was pared by 6 bases and J by 0 bases, with 6 bases of the junction left unmatched. Germline loops: CDR1 SQVTM, CDR2 ANQGSEA. This CDR3 has 14 residues. As DNA, the CDR3 is TGCAGCGTGGGGGCGGGGGGGCCCTCCTACGAGCAGTACTTC. Translated, it gives CSVGAGGPSYEQYF.

The CDR3 nucleotides read TGTGCCATCAGTATCACAGGGCTGAGGGAATCTGGGGCCAACGTCCTGACTTTC. This encodes CAISITGLRESGANVLTF. This chain connects TRBV12-5 to TRBJ2-6; tentatively, D is TRBD1 (6 bases). This CDR3 comprises 18 residues. Germline lookup yields CDR1 LGHNT and CDR2 FRNRAP.

V and J are TRBV4-1 and TRBJ2-1, with 12 bases identical to TRBD2. The V and J ends lost 0 bases and 7 bases, in that order; junction bases with no gene match: 10. CDR1 MGHRA and CDR2 YSYEKL come from the germline V gene. This CDR3 has 18 residues. The CDR3 loop is CASSQDFILAGGGNEQFF. In DNA, the CDR3 is TGCGCCAGCAGCCAAGACTTCATACTAGCGGGAGGAGGAAATGAGCAGTTCTTC.

This clonotype was recorded a few times. The rearrangement uses TRBV29-1 and TRBJ1-1, with 7 bases identical to TRBD1. Germline CDR1 SQVTM, CDR2 ANQGSEA. V gave up 4 bases and J gave up 11 bases; unmatched junction bases: 4. The CDR3 loop spans 10 amino acids. The CDR3 region is CSVVTGVAFF. Here the CDR3 DNA reads TGCAGCGTTGTTACAGGGGTGGCTTTCTTT.

In its sample, this clonotype was seen a few times. V and J are TRBV20-1 and TRBJ2-1; D call uncertain. Trimming removed 3 bases at V and 2 bases at J, with 14 bases between. CDR3 length: 15 residues. Germline V CDR1 and CDR2: DFQATT, SNEGSKA (reference sequence). CDR3 bases: TGCAGTGCTAGCATCCCAACAAGGGCCTACAATGAGCAGTTCTTC. Its protein is CSASIPTRAYNEQFF.

This sequence joins TRBV7-9 and TRBJ1-1; perhaps TRBD1 as D (6 bases). CDR3 length: 16 residues. Trimming left V 3 bases short and J 1 base short, with 15 bases between. Germline assignment: CDR1 SEHNR and CDR2 FQNEAQ (reference sequence). The chain's CDR3 is CASSLKGEGPNTEAFF. The CDR3 DNA is TGTGCCAGCAGCTTGAAGGGGGAGGGGCCGAACACTGAAGCTTTCTTT.

This clonotype was seen a few times. This chain uses TRBV12-3 or TRBV12-4 with TRBJ1-2; D uncertain. The CDR3 totals 12 residues. Trimming removed 5 bases from V and 3 bases from J, with 7 bases in between. The CDR3 DNA reads as TGTGCCAGCAGTCAGCTACACTATGGCTACACCTTC. This gives the protein CASSQLHYGYTF.